Listed here is a single T cell receptor beta chain. Original data processing: Nucleated cell number was recorded as an estimate derived from reference gene primer amplification. Some clones are missing from TCRdb's copy, which holds only in-frame ones; the method was immunoSEQ multiplex PCR. V and J calls and clone size are as listed in that table; D and trimming were resolved from the DNA. The sample lists about 250,000 clones, roughly 85% occurring once. Germline values: CDR1 DFQATT, CDR2 SNEGSKA (reference sequence). This CDR3 is built from 15 residues. The germline V and J ends were trimmed by 3 bases and 4 bases, with 19 bases remaining between them. The entry originates in a study of blood T cell repertoires in COVID-19. Study context: T cells, B-cell-depleted T cells, or PBMCs provided the cDNA or gDNA that served as material.

Grouping used clinical history reported by participants in a survey and questionnaire. Sequencing was performed on PBMCs or T cells enriched from blood (not recorded which). This rearrangement joins TRBV20-1 to TRBJ2-7; D possibly corresponds to TRBD1 (5 bases). This sequence was found in a woman in her forties or fifties who had been exposed to COVID-19. For the CDR3, the DNA is TGCAGTGCTAGTACACCTGTCCAGGGCTTATACGAGCAGTACTTC. This gives the protein CSASTPVQGLYEQYF.